This TCR beta chain was obtained from a study of blood T cell repertoires in COVID-19. Study background: Donors in the United States, Italy and Spain gave samples during acute or convalescent COVID-19. T cells, B-cell-depleted T cells, or PBMCs provided the cDNA or gDNA that served as material.

Authors' analysis steps: Nucleated cell counts were estimated from reference gene primer amplification. The table came from immunoSEQ multiplex PCR; TCRdb's copy has only in-frame clones and leaves some out. For V, J and clone size, that table is used; D and trimming come from the DNA. The table shows 140,000 or so clones, with 85% occurring only once. CDR3 size: 13 residues. Trimming shortened V by 2 bases and J by 3 bases, and 8 bases separated the two germline ends. Germline V CDR1 and CDR2: SGHDT, YYEEEE. This receptor was taken from a man aged 45 to 65 with acute or convalescent COVID-19. The material sequenced was peripheral blood. The chain recombines TRBV5-6 with TRBJ2-5, with a weak D call TRBD2 (5 bases). CDR3 in amino acids: CASSFPGEETQYF. CDR3 coding DNA: TGTGCCAGCAGCTTTCCCGGGGAAGAGACCCAGTACTTC. The entire variable domain, with the rest obtained from reference TRBV5-6 and TRBJ2-5, is as follows: DAGVTQSPTHLIKTRGQQVTLRCSPKSGHDTVSWYQQALGQGPQFIFQYYEEEERQRGNFPDRFSGHQFPNYSSELNVNALLLGDSALYLCASSFPGEETQYFGPGTRLLVL.